This T cell receptor beta chain was found in a study of cytomegalovirus exposure and HLA in healthy donors. Whole-study results and caveats: Confirmation was obtained in vitro that a few CMV-associated chains are specific for CMV antigens. A later analysis found most CMV-associated TCR beta chains apparently HLA-restricted. Later analysis identified around 15,000 TCR beta sequences associated with HLA alleles, using a false discovery rate threshold of 0.05.

Trimming cost V 7 bases and J 5 bases; bases outside gene matches: 8. The CDR3 has 14 residues. The germline V gene has CDR1 SGHTA and CDR2 FQGTGA. The PCR employed 60 Vbeta primers together with 13 Jbeta primers. Per the authors' pipeline: A follow-up analysis tallied about 88 million unique TCR beta chains, 9 million to 11 million shared. Sequencing used immunoSEQ multiplex PCR; TCRdb keeps in-frame clones, though not all of them. The V and J calls and clone size were taken over from that table, and D and trimming were inferred from the DNA. Of 200,000 to 250,000 clones listed, about 81% were seen once; the top ten hold more than 5%. This clone has more than one count but fewer than ten. What it binds is unknown.

Sequencing was carried out using PBMCs. The receptor was derived from a middle-aged woman in good health and CMV-seropositive. This sequence joins TRBV7-3 and TRBJ2-1, with TRBD2 matching 7 bases. CDR3: CASNPGGSNNEQFF. CDR3 DNA: TGTGCCAGCAATCCCGGCGGGAGCAACAATGAGCAGTTCTTC.